This T cell receptor beta chain was observed in a study of CD8 T cells in Susac syndrome. From germline, CDR1 is LGHNA and CDR2 YSLEER. Trimming pared 3 bases from V and 5 bases from J, leaving 10 bases between. The CDR3 has 14 residues. This clonotype was seen only once. It was with random hexamers that roughly 0.45 to 1 ug RNA was reverse transcribed. By means of immunoSEQ multiplex PCR, TCR beta CDR3 spanning 54 Vbeta and 13 Jbeta underwent amplification. TCRdb reprocessed the immunoSEQ multiplex PCR reads via MiXCR and lists one record per CDR3 protein. The data contain roughly 130,000 distinct CDR3 sequences, 94% of them seen just once; the ten biggest clones take up 0.1% to 0.15%.

The source material was CD4+ T cells from PBMCs. This chain links TRBV4-3 with TRBJ2-2; the D is unclear. This TCR was sampled from a human donor with multiple sclerosis. The chain's CDR3 is CASSHPQGTGELFF. The CDR3 DNA is TGCGCCAGCAGCCACCCGCAAGGTACCGGGGAGCTGTTTTTT.